Below, one T cell receptor beta chain is given with its context. Its antigen is unknown. The entry originates in a study of neoadjuvant anti-PD-1 for oral cavity cancer. Study-wide context: Nivolumab at 3 mg/kg was mostly given biweekly, three to four doses, pre-surgery.

The assay was immunoSEQ multiplex PCR, and TCRdb's table has in-frame clones only and misses some. The sample lists 15,000 or so clones; 60% to 85% were seen once. Trimming removed 5 bases from V and 2 bases from J, with 12 bases in between. Germline loops: CDR1 MDHEN, CDR2 SYDVKM. The CDR3 runs to 14 residues. Time point in this sample: after neoadjuvant nivolumab, at surgical resection. The patients had HPV-negative, locally advanced oral cavity squamous cell carcinoma. Study-level findings and limits: Non-responders to neoadjuvant nivolumab had significantly more clonal PBMC T cells than responders.

The chain is built from TRBV28 and TRBJ1-2; possibly TRBD1 for D (5 bases). The source material was PBMCs, sampled after nivolumab (anti-PD-1) treatment. The TCR originated in a person aged 35-79 years with oral cavity squamous cell carcinoma. CDR3: CASSPPGTNYGYTF. CDR3 nucleotides: TGTGCCAGCAGTCCCCCGGGGACCAACTATGGCTACACCTTC.